These 29 T cell receptor beta chains were sequenced from one sample in a study of cytomegalovirus exposure and HLA in healthy donors. Primers for the PCR totalled 60 Vbeta and 13 Jbeta. The method was immunoSEQ multiplex PCR; TCRdb's version includes in-frame clones alone and lacks a portion of them. Here the sample spans about 160,000 clones, about 80% being singletons. The sequenced sample was PBMCs. The receptor source for this set is a girl aged 5-17 years in good health and CMV-seropositive.

The chain couples TRBV2 to TRBJ2-1; TRBD1 agrees at 10 bases. This CDR3 contains 15 residues. Germline V lookup: CDR1 SNHLY, CDR2 FYNNEI. The junction had 13 bases not matched to a gene; V was cut back by 7 bases and J by 10 bases. The CDR3 protein is CASTPGQGGFGEQFF. The CDR3 bases are TGTGCCAGCACCCCTGGACAGGGGGGATTTGGAGAGCAGTTCTTC.

Concerning this clone: Other nucleotide sequences from this sample produce the same CDR3. The chain is built from TRBV2 and TRBJ2-5; 10 bases align to TRBD1. The CDR3 loop spans 12 amino acids. The germline gives CDR1 SNHLY, CDR2 FYNNEI. J lost 5 bases, V lost 6 bases, and 0 bases had no gene match. The CDR3 reads CASRDRGETQYF. The CDR3 coding sequence is TGTGCCAGCAGGGACAGGGGGGAGACCCAGTACTTC.

This chain uses TRBV7-6 with TRBJ2-7; TRBD1 matches 12 bases. CDR3 length: 16 residues. V lost 5 bases to trimming and J lost 3 bases; unmatched junction nucleotides: 8. CDR1 and CDR2 (germline): SGHVS, FNYEAQ. In DNA form, the CDR3 reads TGTGCCAGCAGCGGGGGACAGGGGGCGGGAGGCTACGAGCAGTACTTC. This codes for CASSGGQGAGGYEQYF.

This chain joins TRBV15 and TRBJ1-2; D gene unclear. The CDR3 loop spans 13 amino acids. Germline V gene lookup returns CDR1 LNHNV and CDR2 YYDKDF (reference sequence). Trimming left V 0 bases short and J 8 bases short, with 10 bases between. The DNA of the CDR3 is TGTGCCACCAGCAGAGACGCGGTGATCGGCTACACCTTC. Amino acid sequence: CATSRDAVIGYTF.

Only a few counts were recorded for this clone. This chain uses TRBV10-3 with TRBJ2-1, with 12 bases identical to TRBD2. Looked up from germline, CDR1 is ENHRY and CDR2 is SYGVKD. V was pared by 1 base and J by 2 bases, with 0 bases of the junction left unmatched. The CDR3 consists of 16 residues. The DNA for the CDR3 is TGTGCCATCAGTGAGTGGACTAGCGGGGCCTACAATGAGCAGTTCTTC. Its translation: CAISEWTSGAYNEQFF.

The chain has TRBV28 and TRBJ1-2; 11 bases are shared with TRBD1. V lost 4 bases and J lost 4; bases outside the gene matches: 5. Germline lookup yields CDR1 MDHEN and CDR2 SYDVKM. This CDR3 has 15 amino acids. Here the CDR3 DNA reads TGTGCCAGCAGTTGGACAGGGGGCTCCACCTATGGCTACACCTTC. Translated, it gives CASSWTGGSTYGYTF.

In regard to this clone: At one boundary the junction diverges from the germline segment, which might be a read error. The rearrangement links TRBV6-6 to TRBJ2-1; 11 positions match TRBD1. CDR1 MNHNY and CDR2 SVGAGI come from the germline V gene (reference sequence). The CDR3 has 16 residues. CDR3 loop: CASSYSGTGGYNEQFF. In DNA, the CDR3 is TGTGCCAGCAGCTACTCCGGGACAGGGGGCTACAATGAGCAGTTCTTC.

Comments on this clone: The sample has other DNA sequences that encode this CDR3 too. The V gene is TRBV2, the J gene TRBJ2-7, with TRBD1 identical over 9 bases. Germline CDR1 SNHLY, CDR2 FYNNEI. V lost 6 bases to trimming and J lost 2 bases; unmatched junction nucleotides: 5. The CDR3 extends over 14 amino acids. In DNA form, the CDR3 reads TGTGCCAGCAGCGTACAGGGGGCGACCTACGAGCAGTACTTC. Translation gives CASSVQGATYEQYF.

The rearrangement links TRBV2 to TRBJ1-1; 8 nucleotides agree with TRBD1. This CDR3 spans 14 amino acids. CDR1 and CDR2 (germline): SNHLY, FYNNEI. V trimming: 6 bases; J trimming: 1 base; junction bases outside the gene matches: 4. The CDR3 region has the DNA TGTGCCAGCAGGGGGGGACAGGCGAACACTGAAGCTTTCTTT. Translating it yields CASRGGQANTEAFF. The full variable domain, its missing parts supplied by reference TRBV2 and TRBJ1-1, is EPEVTQTPSHQVTQMGQEVILRCVPISNHLYFYWYRQILGQKVEFLVSFYNNEISEKSEIFDDQFSVERPDGSNFTLKIRSTKLEDSAMYFCASRGGQANTEAFFGQGTRLTVV.

The J gene is TRBJ2-7, the V gene TRBV7-8, with 14 bases matching TRBD2. The CDR3 is 20 amino acids. V lost 1 base to trimming and J lost 4 bases; unmatched junction nucleotides: 15. Per the germline V gene, CDR1 is SGHVS and CDR2 is FQNEAQ. The CDR3 protein is CASSLGMGLAGVDAAYEQYF. Here the CDR3 DNA reads TGTGCCAGCAGCTTAGGGATGGGACTAGCGGGAGTAGACGCCGCTTACGAGCAGTACTTC. Filled out from reference TRBV7-8 and TRBJ2-7, the complete variable domain reads GAGVSQSPRYKVAKRGQDVALRCDPISGHVSLFWYQQALGQGPEFLTYFQNEAQLDKSGLPSDRFFAERPEGSVSTLKIQRTQQEDSAVYLCASSLGMGLAGVDAAYEQYFGPGTRLTVT.

V and J are TRBV2 and TRBJ2-4, with TRBD2 matching 14 bases. The CDR3 length is 16 residues. The V segment lost 7 bases and the J segment 7 bases; nucleotides outside the gene matches: 9. Germline V gives CDR1 SNHLY, CDR2 FYNNEI. CDR3 DNA sequence: TGTGCCAGCAAAGCGGGACTAGCGGGAGTCGCGAACATTCAGTACTTC. It is translated as CASKAGLAGVANIQYF.

The V gene is TRBV7-9, the J gene TRBJ2-5, with D possibly being TRBD1 (5 bases). The CDR3 runs to 13 residues. Germline V gene sequence: CDR1 SEHNR, CDR2 FQNEAQ (reference sequence). Trimming stripped 3 bases from V and 1 base from J, with 6 bases between. CDR3 amino acids: CASSFQGQETQYF. CDR3 bases: TGTGCCAGCAGCTTCCAGGGCCAAGAGACCCAGTACTTC.

The DNA for the CDR3 is TGTGCCAGCTCACCACTTGGCAGGGGGGTCAATCAGCCCCAGCATTTT. Translation: CASSPLGRGVNQPQHF. The chain links TRBV18 to TRBJ1-5; 7 nucleotides line up with TRBD1. The CDR3 sequence is 16 residues long. The V gene's germline CDR1 is KGHSH and CDR2 LQKENI. The V segment lost 1 base and the J segment 3 bases; nucleotides outside the gene matches: 6.

The rearrangement links TRBV5-6 to TRBJ1-5; 7 nucleotides agree with TRBD1. Germline V gene data show CDR1 as SGHDT and CDR2 as YYEEEE. The CDR3 spans 15 residues. The J segment lost 7 bases and the V segment lost 0 bases, leaving 7 bases of the junction unmatched. The CDR3 DNA reads TGTGCCAGCAGCTTGGGACAGGGAGCCCGACAGCCCCAGCATTTT. Its protein is CASSLGQGARQPQHF.

This clone was seen only once. This chain links TRBV7-8 with TRBJ2-2, with D hard to call. From germline, CDR1 is SGHVS and CDR2 FQNEAQ. This CDR3 has 16 residues. Deletions cut 5 bases from V and 4 bases from J, with 17 bases between. CDR3 sequence (DNA): TGTGCCAGCAGCCGACCCGCCCAACAGAGCACCGGGGAGCTGTTTTTT. Translated: CASSRPAQQSTGELFF.

The chain combines TRBV9 with TRBJ2-5; 9 nucleotides align to TRBD2. Germline CDR1 and CDR2: SGDLS and YYNGEE. V shed 0 bases and J 5 bases; nucleotides not matched to a gene: 8. The CDR3 spans 16 residues. CDR3 bases: TGTGCCAGCAGCGTAGACGGTAGCGGGAGAGTGGAGACCCAGTACTTC. Protein product: CASSVDGSGRVETQYF.

V is TRBV29-1 and J is TRBJ2-1; a possible D gene is TRBD2 (6 bases). The CDR3 has 15 amino acids. Per germline, CDR1 SQVTM and CDR2 ANQGSEA. V was clipped by 3 bases and J by 1 base, with 13 bases between them. The CDR3 sequence is CSVEGRGSSYNEQFF. The CDR3 DNA sequence: TGCAGCGTTGAGGGCCGGGGGAGTTCCTACAATGAGCAGTTCTTC.

This clone is medium-sized in the sample. The rearrangement joins TRBV25-1 to TRBJ2-1; the match to TRBD2 covers 10 bases. V was clipped by 8 bases and J by 6 bases; unmatched bases: 7. The CDR3 runs 14 residues. Germline V gene sequence: CDR1 MGHDK, CDR2 SYGVNS. Here the CDR3 DNA reads TGTGCCAGCCGCGGGGAGCGGGAGGGCAATGAGCAGTTCTTC. This sequence encodes CASRGEREGNEQFF.

The chain carries TRBV2 and TRBJ1-4; the D gene is possibly TRBD1 (5 bases). This CDR3 has 14 residues. V was trimmed by 7 bases and J by 4 bases, leaving 13 bases between them. Germline-derived CDR1 and CDR2 are SNHLY and FYNNEI. CDR3 sequence: CASTGGTVNEKLFF. The CDR3, as DNA: TGTGCCAGCACCGGGGGTACGGTTAATGAAAAACTGTTTTTT.

This chain links TRBV7-2 with TRBJ2-3; a possible D gene is TRBD2 (6 bases). CDR1 is SGHTA and CDR2 is FQGNSA in the germline V gene. V was cut by 1 base and J by 4 bases, with 12 bases left in between. The CDR3 contains 15 residues. Here the CDR3 reads CASSLVGGISDTQYF. CDR3 DNA: TGTGCCAGCAGCTTAGTAGGCGGGATCTCAGATACGCAGTATTTT.

J is TRBJ2-3 and V is TRBV6-4, with TRBD2 as a possible D gene (5 bases). Germline values: CDR1 MRHNA, CDR2 SNTAGT. V was trimmed by 4 bases and J by 1 base, leaving 18 bases between them. This CDR3 has 17 residues. DNA of the CDR3: TGTGCCAGCAGTGGCCCCGACCGACTACGGTGCACAGATACGCAGTATTTT. This codes for CASSGPDRLRCTDTQYF.

This clone came up a few times. The chain's CDR3 is CASSHANRGLNYGYTF. The CDR3 bases are TGCGCCAGCAGCCACGCAAACAGGGGCCTAAACTATGGCTACACCTTC. The chain carries TRBV4-3 and TRBJ1-2; 7 bases are a match to TRBD1. Germline lookup yields CDR1 LGHNA and CDR2 YSLEER. The CDR3 consists of 16 residues. Losses at the gene ends were 3 bases for V and 2 bases for J; bases not matched to a gene: 9.

This chain connects TRBV1 to TRBJ1-2; the D call TRBD1 from the table was never checked on the DNA. TRBV1 is an annotated pseudogene. This CDR3 contains 14 residues. This CDR3 reads CTSSRKGQLYGYTF. The DNA for the CDR3 is TGCACCAGCAGCCGAAAGGGACAGCTCTATGGCTACACCTTC.

Concerning this clone: Other DNA sequences in this sample translate to the same CDR3. J is TRBJ2-3 and V is TRBV28; 8 bases fit TRBD2. CDR1 MDHEN and CDR2 SYDVKM come from the germline V gene. The CDR3 contains 13 residues. Losses at the gene ends were 8 bases for V and 1 base for J; bases not matched to a gene: 2. The CDR3 nucleotides are TGTGCCAGCGGGCGGGGGGGCACAGATACGCAGTATTTT. Its translation is CASGRGGTDTQYF.

The chain combines TRBV2 with TRBJ2-1; 8 positions match TRBD1. The CDR3 has 15 residues. V shed 0 bases and J 3 bases; nucleotides not matched to a gene: 1. Germline V gives CDR1 SNHLY, CDR2 FYNNEI. The DNA of the CDR3 is TGTGCCAGCAGTGAAGCCGGGACAGGCTACAATGAGCAGTTCTTC. It yields the protein CASSEAGTGYNEQFF.

The genes are TRBV5-1 and TRBJ1-4; D gene unclear. The CDR3 sequence is 13 residues long. CDR1 is SGHRS, CDR2 YFSETQ, per germline. Trimming took 0 bases from V and 7 from J, leaving 7 bases between them. The DNA for the CDR3 is TGCGCCAGCAGCTTGGTCCCAGGTGAAAAACTGTTTTTT. This sequence encodes CASSLVPGEKLFF. The full variable domain, completed using reference TRBV5-1 and TRBJ1-4, is KAGVTQTPRYLIKTRGQQVTLSCSPISGHRSVSWYQQTPGQGLQFLFEYFSETQRNKGNFPGRFSGRQFSNSRSEMNVSTLELGDSALYLCASSLVPGEKLFFGSGTQLSVL.

The gene calls are TRBV6-1 and TRBJ1-4; no definite D call. The CDR3 has 14 residues. Between the trimmed V and J ends, which lost 8 bases and 7 bases, there was a span of 17 bases. CDR1 is MNHNS, CDR2 SASEGT, per germline. The CDR3 DNA is TGTGCCAGCCTCACCGAAAGGGAGAGTGAAAAACTGTTTTTT. As protein: CASLTERESEKLFF.

The J gene is TRBJ2-1, the V gene TRBV27; the match to TRBD2 covers 7 bases. Germline trimming cut 6 bases from V and 0 bases from J; bases unmatched to any gene: 11. Germline CDR1 is MNHEY and CDR2 is SMNVEV (reference sequence). This CDR3 has 17 amino acids. CDR3 loop: CASSPDFSGGSYNEQFF. The CDR3 DNA sequence: TGTGCCAGCAGCCCCGATTTCTCGGGGGGCTCCTACAATGAGCAGTTCTTC.

This chain links TRBV14 with TRBJ2-2; 8 bases agree with TRBD2. Per germline, CDR1 SGHDN and CDR2 FVKESK. After removal of 0 bases from V and 5 bases from J, the junction contained 8 bases not matched to a gene. The CDR3 consists of 17 residues. CDR3: CASSQDSLLADTGELFF. In nucleotides, the CDR3 is TGTGCCAGCAGCCAAGATAGTTTACTAGCGGATACCGGGGAGCTGTTTTTT.